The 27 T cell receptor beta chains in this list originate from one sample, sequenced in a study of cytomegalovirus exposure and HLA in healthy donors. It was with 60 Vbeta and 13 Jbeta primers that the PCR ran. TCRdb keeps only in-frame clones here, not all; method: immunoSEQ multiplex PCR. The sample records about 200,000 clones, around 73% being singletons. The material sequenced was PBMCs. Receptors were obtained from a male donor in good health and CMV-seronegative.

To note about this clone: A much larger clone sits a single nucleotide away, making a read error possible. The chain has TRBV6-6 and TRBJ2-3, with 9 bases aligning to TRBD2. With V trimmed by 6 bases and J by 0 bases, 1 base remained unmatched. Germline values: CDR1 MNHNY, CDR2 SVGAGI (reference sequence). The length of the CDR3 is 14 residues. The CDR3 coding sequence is TGTGCCAGCAGGACTAGCGGTAGCACAGATACGCAGTATTTT. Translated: CASRTSGSTDTQYF.

The CDR3 loop reads CASTSGRAMTGELFF. The CDR3 DNA is TGTGCCAGCACTAGCGGGAGGGCCATGACCGGGGAGCTGTTTTTT. The chain uses TRBV7-6 and TRBJ2-2; TRBD2 matches at 12 bases. Germline loops: CDR1 SGHVS, CDR2 FNYEAQ. The CDR3 is 15 amino acids. With V trimmed by 7 bases and J by 5 bases, 5 bases remained unmatched.

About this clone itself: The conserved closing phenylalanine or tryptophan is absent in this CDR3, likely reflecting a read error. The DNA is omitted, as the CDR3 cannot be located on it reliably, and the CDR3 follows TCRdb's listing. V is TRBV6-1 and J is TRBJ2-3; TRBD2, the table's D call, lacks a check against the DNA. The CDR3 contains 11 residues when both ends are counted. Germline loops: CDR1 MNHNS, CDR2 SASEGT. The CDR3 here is CASSQGTSTSY.

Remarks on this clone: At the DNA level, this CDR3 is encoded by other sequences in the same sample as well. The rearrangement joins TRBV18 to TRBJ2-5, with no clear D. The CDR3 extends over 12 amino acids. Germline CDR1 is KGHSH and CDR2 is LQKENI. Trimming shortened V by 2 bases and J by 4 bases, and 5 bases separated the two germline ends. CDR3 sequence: CASSPAGETQYF. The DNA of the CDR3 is TGTGCCAGCTCACCAGCAGGAGAGACCCAGTACTTC.

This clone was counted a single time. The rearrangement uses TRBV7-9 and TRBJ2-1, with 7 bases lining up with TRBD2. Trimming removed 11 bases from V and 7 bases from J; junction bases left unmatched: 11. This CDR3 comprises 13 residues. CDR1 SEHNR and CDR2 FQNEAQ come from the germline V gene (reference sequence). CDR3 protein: CAWGGGRENEQFF. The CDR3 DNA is TGTGCCTGGGGGGGAGGGCGGGAGAATGAGCAGTTCTTC.

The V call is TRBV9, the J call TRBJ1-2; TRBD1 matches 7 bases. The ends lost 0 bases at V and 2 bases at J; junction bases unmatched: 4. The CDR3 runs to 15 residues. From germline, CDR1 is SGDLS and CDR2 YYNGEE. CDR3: CASSVGLQGNYGYTF. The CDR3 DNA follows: TGTGCCAGCAGCGTAGGCTTACAGGGGAACTATGGCTACACCTTC. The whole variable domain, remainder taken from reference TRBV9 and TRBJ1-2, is DSGVTQTPKHLITATGQRVTLRCSPRSGDLSVYWYQQSLDQGLQFLIQYYNGEERAKGNILERFSAQQFPDLHSELNLSSLELGDSALYFCASSVGLQGNYGYTFGSGTRLTVV.

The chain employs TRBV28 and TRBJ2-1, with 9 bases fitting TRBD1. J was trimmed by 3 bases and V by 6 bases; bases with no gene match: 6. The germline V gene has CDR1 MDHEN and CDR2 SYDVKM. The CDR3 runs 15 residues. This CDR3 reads CASRPRDRVYNEQFF. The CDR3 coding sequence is TGTGCCAGCAGGCCCCGGGACAGGGTCTACAATGAGCAGTTCTTC.

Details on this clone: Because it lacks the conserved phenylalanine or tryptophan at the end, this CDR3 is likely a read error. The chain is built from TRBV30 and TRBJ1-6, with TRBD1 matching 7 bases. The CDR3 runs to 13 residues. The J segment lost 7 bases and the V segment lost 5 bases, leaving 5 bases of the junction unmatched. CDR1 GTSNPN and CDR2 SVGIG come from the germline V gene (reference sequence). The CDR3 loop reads CAWQGQPNSPLHL. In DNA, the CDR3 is TGTGCCTGGCAGGGACAGCCGAATTCACCCCTCCACCTT.

CDR3 in DNA: TGTGCCAGCAGTCCCCAGGGGAACACCGAGAGGCCCCAGCATTTT. Protein sequence: CASSPQGNTERPQHF. The chain links TRBV16 to TRBJ1-5, with TRBD1 as a possible D gene (6 bases). Germline V lookup: CDR1 KGHSY, CDR2 FQNENV. The CDR3 extends over 15 amino acids. The V end lost 6 bases, the J end lost 9 bases, and 21 bases lay between the germline ends.

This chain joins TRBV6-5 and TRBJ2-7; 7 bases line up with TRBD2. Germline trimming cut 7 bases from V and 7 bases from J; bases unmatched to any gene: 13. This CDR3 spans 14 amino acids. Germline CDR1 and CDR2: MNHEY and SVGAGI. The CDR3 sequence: CASMEPSGVGEQYF. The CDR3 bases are TGTGCCAGCATGGAGCCTAGCGGTGTGGGGGAGCAGTACTTC.

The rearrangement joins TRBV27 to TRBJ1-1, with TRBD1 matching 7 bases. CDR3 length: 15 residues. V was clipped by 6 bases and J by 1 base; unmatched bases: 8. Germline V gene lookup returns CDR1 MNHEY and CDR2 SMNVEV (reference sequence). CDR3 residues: CASSNPGTANTEAFF. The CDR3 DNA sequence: TGTGCCAGCAGCAACCCCGGGACAGCGAACACTGAAGCTTTCTTT.

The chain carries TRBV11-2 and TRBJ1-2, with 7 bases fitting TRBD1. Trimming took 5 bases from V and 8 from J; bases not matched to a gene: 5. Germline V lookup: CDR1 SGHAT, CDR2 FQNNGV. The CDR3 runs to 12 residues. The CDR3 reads CASSATGLGYTF. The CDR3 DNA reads TGTGCCAGCAGCGCGACAGGGTTAGGCTACACCTTC.

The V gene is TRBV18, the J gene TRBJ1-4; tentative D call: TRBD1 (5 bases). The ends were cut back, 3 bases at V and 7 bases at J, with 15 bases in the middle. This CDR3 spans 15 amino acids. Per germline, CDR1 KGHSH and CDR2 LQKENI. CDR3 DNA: TGTGCCAGCTCACCGGGGAAGGGGTGGAGTGAAAAACTGTTTTTT. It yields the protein CASSPGKGWSEKLFF.

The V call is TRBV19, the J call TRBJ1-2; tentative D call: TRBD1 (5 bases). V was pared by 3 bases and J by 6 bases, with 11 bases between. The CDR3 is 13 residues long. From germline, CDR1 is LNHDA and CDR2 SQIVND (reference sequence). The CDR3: CASSMETDHGYTF. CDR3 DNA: TGTGCCAGTAGTATGGAGACAGACCATGGCTACACCTTC.

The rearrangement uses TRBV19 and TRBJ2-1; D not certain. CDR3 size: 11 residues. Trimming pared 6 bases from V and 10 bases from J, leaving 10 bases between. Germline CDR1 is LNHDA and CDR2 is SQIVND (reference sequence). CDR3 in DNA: TGTGCCAGTAGCCCCCTGGCCGAGCAGTTCTTC. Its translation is CASSPLAEQFF.

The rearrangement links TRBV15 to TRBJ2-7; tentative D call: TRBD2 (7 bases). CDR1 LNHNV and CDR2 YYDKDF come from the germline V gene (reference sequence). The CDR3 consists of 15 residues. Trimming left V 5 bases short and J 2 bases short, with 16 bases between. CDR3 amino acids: CATSERLGGAYEQYF. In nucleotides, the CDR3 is TGTGCCACCAGCGAAAGACTAGGGGGGGCCTACGAGCAGTACTTC.

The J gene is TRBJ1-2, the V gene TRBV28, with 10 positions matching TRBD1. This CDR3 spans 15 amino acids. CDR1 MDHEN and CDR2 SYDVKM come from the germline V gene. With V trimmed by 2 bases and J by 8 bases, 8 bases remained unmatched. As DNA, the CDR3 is TGTGCCAGCAGTTTAGACCGGGACAGGGGTGAAGGCTACACCTTC. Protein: CASSLDRDRGEGYTF.

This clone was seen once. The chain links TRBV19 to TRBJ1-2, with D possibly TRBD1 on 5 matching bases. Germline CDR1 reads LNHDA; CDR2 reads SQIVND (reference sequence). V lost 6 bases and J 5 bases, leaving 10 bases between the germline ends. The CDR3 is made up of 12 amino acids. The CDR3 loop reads CASSPAGYGYTF. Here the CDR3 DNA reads TGTGCCAGTAGCCCTGCAGGGTATGGCTACACCTTC.

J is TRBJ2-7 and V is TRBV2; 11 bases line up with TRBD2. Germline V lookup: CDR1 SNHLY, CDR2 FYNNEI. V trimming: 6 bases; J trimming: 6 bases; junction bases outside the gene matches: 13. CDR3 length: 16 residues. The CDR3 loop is CASSALAGASLGEQYF. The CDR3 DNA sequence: TGTGCCAGCAGCGCACTAGCGGGAGCATCCTTGGGCGAGCAGTACTTC.

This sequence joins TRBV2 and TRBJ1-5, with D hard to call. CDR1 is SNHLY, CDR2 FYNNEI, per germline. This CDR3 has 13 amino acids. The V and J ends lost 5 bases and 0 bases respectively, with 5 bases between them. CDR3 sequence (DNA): TGTGCCAGCAGTCTTTTTAGCAATCAGCCCCAGCATTTT. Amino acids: CASSLFSNQPQHF. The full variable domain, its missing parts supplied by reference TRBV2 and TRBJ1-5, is EPEVTQTPSHQVTQMGQEVILRCVPISNHLYFYWYRQILGQKVEFLVSFYNNEISEKSEIFDDQFSVERPDGSNFTLKIRSTKLEDSAMYFCASSLFSNQPQHFGDGTRLSIL.

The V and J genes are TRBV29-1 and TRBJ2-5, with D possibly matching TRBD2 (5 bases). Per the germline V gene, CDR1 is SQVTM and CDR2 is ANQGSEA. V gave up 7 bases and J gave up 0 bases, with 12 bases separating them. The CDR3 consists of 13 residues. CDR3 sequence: CSGGLTYQETQYF. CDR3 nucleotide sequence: TGCAGCGGAGGGTTGACCTACCAAGAGACCCAGTACTTC.

The CDR3 region is CASSSGLASEQYF. DNA of the CDR3: TGTGCCAGCAGCTCGGGACTAGCCAGCGAGCAGTACTTC. The V and J genes are TRBV5-4 and TRBJ2-7, with 9 bases identical to TRBD2. CDR1 is SGHNT and CDR2 is YYREEE in the germline V gene (reference sequence). With V trimmed by 3 bases and J by 6 bases, 4 bases remained unmatched. This CDR3 has 13 amino acids.

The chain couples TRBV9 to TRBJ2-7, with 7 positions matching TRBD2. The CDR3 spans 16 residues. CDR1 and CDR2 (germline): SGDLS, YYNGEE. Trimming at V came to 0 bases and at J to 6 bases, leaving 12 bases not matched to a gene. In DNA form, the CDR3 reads TGTGCCAGCAGCGTAGAGACTAGCTATACTACGGGCGAGCAGTACTTC. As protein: CASSVETSYTTGEQYF.

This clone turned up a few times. The CDR3 DNA reads as TGTGCCAGCAGTGGCCAAACGGGCAGGGGGACTGAAGCTTTCTTT. Amino acid sequence: CASSGQTGRGTEAFF. The rearrangement uses TRBV25-1 and TRBJ1-1, with 7 bases identical to TRBD1. V was pared by 4 bases and J by 5 bases, with 10 bases of the junction left unmatched. This CDR3 contains 15 residues. From germline, CDR1 is MGHDK and CDR2 SYGVNS.

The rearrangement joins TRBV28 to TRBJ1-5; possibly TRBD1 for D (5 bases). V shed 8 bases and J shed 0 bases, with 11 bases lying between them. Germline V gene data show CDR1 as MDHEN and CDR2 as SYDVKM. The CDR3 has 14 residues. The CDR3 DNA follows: TGTGCCAGCGGTTGGGGCCTTAGCAATCAGCCCCAGCATTTT. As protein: CASGWGLSNQPQHF.

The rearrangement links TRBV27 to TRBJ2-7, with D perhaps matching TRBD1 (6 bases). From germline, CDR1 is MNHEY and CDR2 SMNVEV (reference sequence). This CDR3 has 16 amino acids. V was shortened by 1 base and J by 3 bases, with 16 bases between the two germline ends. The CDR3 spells CASSLLWGLDFYEQYF. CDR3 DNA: TGTGCCAGCAGTTTATTGTGGGGGCTGGACTTCTACGAGCAGTACTTC.

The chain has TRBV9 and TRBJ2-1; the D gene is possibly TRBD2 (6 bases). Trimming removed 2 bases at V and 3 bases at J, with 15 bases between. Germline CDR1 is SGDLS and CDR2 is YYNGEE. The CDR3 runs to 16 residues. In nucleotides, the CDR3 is TGTGCCAGCAGCGTGTACCGAGGCGGGGTCTACAATGAGCAGTTCTTC. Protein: CASSVYRGGVYNEQFF.